These 18 T cell receptor beta chains were all obtained from the same sample, sequenced in a study of cytomegalovirus exposure and HLA in healthy donors. PCR was performed using 60 Vbeta and 13 Jbeta primers. TCRdb's table, derived via immunoSEQ multiplex PCR, lists solely in-frame clones and lacks some. The sample consists of around 160,000 clones, over 65% of them appearing once. The sample taken for sequencing was PBMCs. All receptors come from a woman aged 40 to 50 in good health and CMV-seropositive.

In nucleotides, the CDR3 is TGTGCCAGCAGTAGCGCATGGGGGCCTGGGGCCAACGTCCTGACTTTC. It is translated as CASSSAWGPGANVLTF. The chain links TRBV6-4 to TRBJ2-6, with D possibly TRBD1 on 6 matching bases. Germline V CDR1 and CDR2: MRHNA, SNTAGT. The V end was cut by 5 bases, the J end by 2 bases, with 13 bases between. This CDR3 is built from 16 residues.

The rearrangement uses TRBV5-4 and TRBJ2-7; 7 nucleotides align to TRBD2. The CDR3 is 14 amino acids. Trimming removed 5 bases from V and 2 bases from J; junction bases left unmatched: 7. CDR1 is SGHNT and CDR2 is YYREEE in the germline V gene (reference sequence). CDR3 DNA sequence: TGTGCCAGCAGGCGCGGCGGGACTACCTACGAGCAGTACTTC. Translation gives CASRRGGTTYEQYF.

Regarding this clone: At one end, the junction sequence differs from germline, possibly due to a read error. V is TRBV2 and J is TRBJ1-2, with D uncertain. The CDR3 extends over 16 amino acids. Germline loops: CDR1 SNHLY, CDR2 FYNNEI. CDR3 loop: CASKRGQLGGSGGYPF. In DNA form, the CDR3 reads TGTGCCAGCAAAAGAGGGCAGCTGGGAGGGTCGGGCGGCTACCCCTTC.

The genes are TRBV4-3 and TRBJ2-7; possible D gene TRBD2, 5 bases. The germline V gene encodes CDR1 LGHNA and CDR2 YSLEER. The ends were cut back, 3 bases at V and 1 base at J, with 13 bases in the middle. There are 15 residues in the CDR3. This CDR3 reads CASSQAAGVSYEQYF. The CDR3 bases are TGCGCCAGCAGCCAGGCCGCCGGGGTATCCTACGAGCAGTACTTC.

This sequence joins TRBV4-3 and TRBJ2-7, with 13 bases identical to TRBD2. With V trimmed by 1 base and J by 3 bases, 0 bases remained unmatched. The CDR3 covers 15 residues. CDR1 LGHNA and CDR2 YSLEER come from the germline V gene. In nucleotides, the CDR3 is TGCGCCAGCAGCCAAGGGACTAGCGGGGGCTACGAGCAGTACTTC. Amino acid sequence: CASSQGTSGGYEQYF.

This chain uses TRBV25-1 with TRBJ1-6; 8 positions agree with TRBD1. The trim removed 3 bases at V and 0 bases at J, leaving 4 bases unmatched. This CDR3 region has 17 residues. Germline values: CDR1 MGHDK, CDR2 SYGVNS. Here the CDR3 reads CASSEGQAVSYNSPLHF. The DNA for the CDR3 is TGTGCCAGCAGTGAGGGACAGGCAGTCTCCTATAATTCACCCCTCCACTTT.

The V and J genes are TRBV5-1 and TRBJ2-3, with 7 bases aligning to TRBD1. V was clipped by 3 bases and J by 7 bases; unmatched bases: 2. The CDR3 has 12 residues. Looked up from germline, CDR1 is SGHRS and CDR2 is YFSETQ. CDR3 in DNA: TGCGCCAGCAGCTGGGACAGTAATACGCAGTATTTT. It yields the protein CASSWDSNTQYF. The variable domain in full, completed from reference TRBV5-1 and TRBJ2-3, reads KAGVTQTPRYLIKTRGQQVTLSCSPISGHRSVSWYQQTPGQGLQFLFEYFSETQRNKGNFPGRFSGRQFSNSRSEMNVSTLELGDSALYLCASSWDSNTQYFGPGTRLTVL.

In this sample, this clone turned up a few times. The chain combines TRBV7-8 with TRBJ2-3, with 9 bases fitting TRBD2. Looked up from germline, CDR1 is SGHVS and CDR2 is FQNEAQ. Losses at the gene ends were 9 bases for V and 5 bases for J; bases not matched to a gene: 12. CDR3 length: 15 amino acids. The CDR3 DNA is TGTGCCAGTCAGCCGGGACTAGCCTTCGGAGATACGCAGTATTTT. It is translated as CASQPGLAFGDTQYF.

This clone was counted once. The chain employs TRBV18 and TRBJ2-6; TRBD2 agrees at 7 bases. Germline V gene data show CDR1 as KGHSH and CDR2 as LQKENI. V was clipped by 4 bases and J by 1 base; unmatched bases: 7. CDR3 length: 17 residues. The CDR3 loop reads CASSQAGVESGANVLTF. The CDR3 bases are TGTGCCAGCTCACAGGCGGGAGTTGAGTCTGGGGCCAACGTCCTGACTTTC.

This clone was detected only a few times. The rearrangement links TRBV5-6 to TRBJ1-1; 7 bases match TRBD1. The CDR3 is made up of 15 amino acids. V dropped 1 base and J dropped 1; count of bases not matched to a gene: 4. Germline CDR1 and CDR2: SGHDT and YYEEEE. CDR3 sequence reads: CASSLKTGRNTEAFF. DNA of the CDR3: TGTGCCAGCAGCTTGAAGACAGGGAGGAACACTGAAGCTTTCTTT.

This clone has only one observation. The V gene is TRBV5-1, the J gene TRBJ1-2, with a tentative D call TRBD1 (5 bases). Germline assignment: CDR1 SGHRS and CDR2 YFSETQ. This CDR3 is built from 15 residues. V was trimmed by 4 bases and J by 5 bases, leaving 18 bases between them. The CDR3 region has the DNA TGCGCCAGCAGCGGACCAGGCCGCGGGGGATATGGCTACACCTTC. This sequence encodes CASSGPGRGGYGYTF.

V is TRBV27 and J is TRBJ1-3, with 8 bases matching TRBD1. V was clipped by 6 bases and J by 4 bases; unmatched bases: 5. Germline CDR1 reads MNHEY; CDR2 reads SMNVEV (reference sequence). The CDR3 spans 14 residues. CDR3 in amino acids: CASSKDREGNTIYF. The CDR3 DNA is TGTGCCAGCAGCAAGGACAGGGAAGGAAACACCATATATTTT.

This clone was detected only once. The chain combines TRBV6-4 with TRBJ2-5; D ambiguous. Between the trimmed V and J ends, which lost 4 bases and 3 bases, there was a span of 3 bases. Germline V CDR1 and CDR2: MRHNA, SNTAGT. This CDR3 is 11 amino acids long. As DNA, the CDR3 is TGTGCCAGCAGTGCGGAAGAGACCCAGTACTTC. It codes for CASSAEETQYF.

V is TRBV15 and J is TRBJ1-2; D is possibly TRBD1 (6 bases). CDR1 and CDR2 (germline): LNHNV, YYDKDF (reference sequence). There are 14 residues in the CDR3. Trimming stripped 5 bases from V and 7 bases from J, with 17 bases between. CDR3 region: CATSLGAERTGYTF. Written as DNA, the CDR3 is TGTGCCACCAGCCTGGGGGCAGAACGAACTGGCTACACCTTC.

The chain carries TRBV4-1 and TRBJ1-3, with 7 bases aligning to TRBD1. CDR1 and CDR2 (germline): MGHRA, YSYEKL. The CDR3 is 21 residues long. J gave up 0 bases and V 1 base, and 18 bases lay outside the gene matches. CDR3 sequence (DNA): TGCGCCAGCAGCCAAGTCCGGGGACAGCTACTAACCTCCCACTCTGGAAACACCATATATTTT. Protein sequence: CASSQVRGQLLTSHSGNTIYF.

The J gene is TRBJ1-4, the V gene TRBV6-5; TRBD1 agrees at 7 bases. V dropped 5 bases and J dropped 5; count of bases not matched to a gene: 8. Germline values: CDR1 MNHEY, CDR2 SVGAGI. There are 15 residues in the CDR3. CDR3 coding DNA: TGTGCCAGCAGTCGACCGGGACAGATAAATGAAAAACTGTTTTTT. The encoded protein is CASSRPGQINEKLFF.

V is TRBV5-1 and J is TRBJ2-5; TRBD2 agrees at 9 bases. The CDR3 is made up of 15 amino acids. CDR1 is SGHRS, CDR2 YFSETQ, per germline. Trimming at V came to 4 bases and at J to 2 bases, leaving 6 bases not matched to a gene. CDR3 nucleotide sequence: TGCGCCAGCAGCGTTGGGACTAGCAGTCAAGAGACCCAGTACTTC. Protein product: CASSVGTSSQETQYF.

V usage is TRBV7-2 and J usage is TRBJ1-6; 10 bases are shared with TRBD1. Germline values: CDR1 SGHTA, CDR2 FQGNSA. The CDR3 is 14 residues long. The ends lost 5 bases at V and 10 bases at J; junction bases unmatched: 5. The CDR3 here is CASSPGQGRSPLHF. The CDR3 DNA reads TGTGCCAGCAGCCCGGGACAGGGGAGGTCACCCCTCCACTTT.